A single sample is the source of the 15 T cell receptor beta chains below, sequenced in a study of blood T cell repertoires in COVID-19. This table comes from immunoSEQ multiplex PCR, and its TCRdb copy is limited to in-frame clones, with some not included. The sample has fewer than 85,000 clones, more than 80% seen once. Sequenced: peripheral blood. The receptor set was obtained from a woman aged 60-75 years with acute or convalescent COVID-19.

This clone was recorded once. The rearrangement uses TRBV2 and TRBJ1-5; D might be TRBD1 (6 bases). The ends were cut back, 3 bases at V and 4 bases at J, with 10 bases in the middle. CDR1 is SNHLY, CDR2 FYNNEI, per germline. This CDR3 has 14 residues. CDR3 DNA: TGTGCCAGCAGTGAGCAGGGGATGAATCAGCCCCAGCATTTT. Protein product: CASSEQGMNQPQHF.

Only one count was recorded for this clone. The rearrangement links TRBV24-1 to TRBJ2-3, with a possible D match to TRBD1 (5 bases). V shed 3 bases and J shed 4 bases, with 10 bases lying between them. The CDR3 totals 14 residues. CDR1 is KGHDR, CDR2 SFDVKD, per germline. The CDR3 reads CATSDPRVADTQYF. CDR3 coding DNA: TGTGCCACCAGTGATCCCAGGGTTGCAGATACGCAGTATTTT.

The chain has TRBV9 and TRBJ1-1; D remains ambiguous. CDR1 SGDLS and CDR2 YYNGEE come from the germline V gene. Trimming cost V 4 bases and J 4 bases, with 11 bases left between them. The CDR3 contains 13 residues. This CDR3 reads CASSNRWATEAFF. CDR3 nucleotides: TGTGCCAGCAGCAACCGATGGGCCACTGAAGCTTTCTTT.

The chain is built from TRBV20-1 and TRBJ2-3; TRBD2 aligns across 7 bases. The germline V gene has CDR1 DFQATT and CDR2 SNEGSKA (reference sequence). The CDR3 extends over 14 amino acids. V lost 3 bases, J lost 0 bases, and 3 bases stayed unmatched. The chain's CDR3 is CSASGGGSTDTQYF. The DNA of the CDR3 is TGCAGTGCTAGTGGGGGGGGGAGCACAGATACGCAGTATTTT.

V and J are TRBV29-1 and TRBJ1-1, with 10 bases lining up with TRBD1. The CDR3 totals 14 residues. After removal of 0 bases from V and 4 bases from J, the junction contained 2 bases not matched to a gene. Per germline, CDR1 SQVTM and CDR2 ANQGSEA. CDR3 DNA: TGCAGCGTTGAAGAGACAGGGGGCGGCACTGAAGCTTTCTTT. As protein: CSVEETGGGTEAFF.

A word on this clone: Its ends do not fully match the called genes, so a read error is possible. This chain joins TRBV7-7 and TRBJ2-5; 10 bases fit TRBD1. This CDR3 is built from 15 residues. Germline V gene data show CDR1 as SSHAT and CDR2 as FNYEAQ (reference sequence). This CDR3 is CASSLTDRGRETQYF. In nucleotides, the CDR3 is TGTGCTAGCAGTTTAACGGACAGGGGGAGAGAGACCCAGTACTTC.

This chain uses TRBV19 with TRBJ1-2, with D hard to call. In germline, CDR1 is LNHDA, CDR2 SQIVND (reference sequence). This CDR3 region has 13 residues. Trimming removed 3 bases from V and 6 bases from J, with 11 bases in between. CDR3 sequence: CASSISEKHGYTF. Here the CDR3 DNA reads TGTGCCAGTAGTATTAGTGAAAAGCATGGCTACACCTTC.

This chain's CDR3 is CASSGSVGTGNEKLFF. CDR3 nucleotide sequence: TGTGCCAGCAGCGGGTCCGTCGGGACAGGGAATGAAAAACTGTTTTTT. The rearrangement links TRBV9 to TRBJ1-4; the match to TRBD1 covers 9 bases. V shed 3 bases, J shed 5 bases, and the junction held 8 bases outside the gene matches. Germline V CDR1 and CDR2: SGDLS, YYNGEE. This CDR3 region has 16 residues.

This clone was seen only once. The chain has TRBV2 and TRBJ1-2, with 8 bases that match TRBD1. The V and J ends lost 5 bases and 6 bases, in that order; junction bases with no gene match: 5. Germline V gene sequence: CDR1 SNHLY, CDR2 FYNNEI. The CDR3 loop spans 13 amino acids. The CDR3 spells CASSKGQGDGYTF. Written as DNA, the CDR3 is TGTGCCAGCAGTAAAGGACAGGGCGATGGCTACACCTTC.

The rearrangement joins TRBV9 to TRBJ1-1; unclear D gene. The CDR3 is made up of 13 amino acids. Trimming removed 3 bases from V and 1 base from J, with 7 bases in between. CDR1 and CDR2 (germline): SGDLS, YYNGEE. The DNA for the CDR3 is TGTGCCAGCAGCGCCGCGGGGAACACTGAAGCTTTCTTT. This codes for CASSAAGNTEAFF.

The CDR3 DNA reads as TGTGCCAGTAGTTTAGCGGGGGGATCGAACACCGGGGAGCTGTTTTTT. It translates to CASSLAGGSNTGELFF. The chain joins TRBV19 to TRBJ2-2; 10 bases are shared with TRBD2. The CDR3 runs to 16 residues. V was clipped by 5 bases and J by 0 bases; unmatched bases: 3. Germline lookup yields CDR1 LNHDA and CDR2 SQIVND (reference sequence).

The chain links TRBV5-1 to TRBJ1-5, with D maybe TRBD1 (6 bases). Trimming shortened V by 4 bases and J by 3 bases, and 14 bases separated the two germline ends. The CDR3 is 15 residues long. Germline lookup yields CDR1 SGHRS and CDR2 YFSETQ. CDR3 sequence (DNA): TGCGCCAGCAGCCGGGGAGGGGGAGACAATCAGCCCCAGCATTTT. This gives the protein CASSRGGGDNQPQHF.

The V gene is TRBV19, the J gene TRBJ2-5; no firm D call. Germline values: CDR1 LNHDA, CDR2 SQIVND (reference sequence). CDR3 length: 14 residues. Trimming removed 1 base from V and 2 bases from J, with 8 bases in between. CDR3 DNA sequence: TGTGCCAGTAGTATAGTCTCAGAACAAGAGACCCAGTACTTC. This codes for CASSIVSEQETQYF.

The chain links TRBV19 to TRBJ2-3; 9 nucleotides align to TRBD1. The junction had 10 bases not matched to a gene; V was cut back by 5 bases and J by 4 bases. The CDR3 has 16 residues. Germline values: CDR1 LNHDA, CDR2 SQIVND (reference sequence). The CDR3 loop is CASSHPGQGAPDTQYF. The CDR3 coding sequence is TGTGCCAGTAGTCACCCGGGACAGGGAGCGCCAGATACGCAGTATTTT.

The chain uses TRBV10-3 and TRBJ2-1; 9 bases align to TRBD2. Germline V lookup: CDR1 ENHRY, CDR2 SYGVKD. Unmatched junction bases numbered 10, after V lost 6 bases and J lost 7 bases. The CDR3 has 15 amino acids. The CDR3 bases are TGTGCCATCAGGACGGCGGGGGGGGCTATTAATGAGCAGTTCTTC. Protein product: CAIRTAGGAINEQFF.